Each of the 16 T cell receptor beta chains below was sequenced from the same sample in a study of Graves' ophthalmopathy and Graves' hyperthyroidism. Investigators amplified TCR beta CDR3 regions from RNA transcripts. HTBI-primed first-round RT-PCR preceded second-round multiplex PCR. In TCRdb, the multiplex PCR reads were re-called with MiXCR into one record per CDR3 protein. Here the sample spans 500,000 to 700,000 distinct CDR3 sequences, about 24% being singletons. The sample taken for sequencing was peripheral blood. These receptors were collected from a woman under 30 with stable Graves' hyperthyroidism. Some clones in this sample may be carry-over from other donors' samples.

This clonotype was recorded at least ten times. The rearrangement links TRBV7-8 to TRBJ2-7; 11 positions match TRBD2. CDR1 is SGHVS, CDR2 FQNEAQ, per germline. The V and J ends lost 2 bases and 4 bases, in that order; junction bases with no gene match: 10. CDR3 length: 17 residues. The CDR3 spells CASSLPSTSGSRYEQYF. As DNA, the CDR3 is TGTGCCAGCAGCTTACCGTCAACTAGCGGGAGTAGGTACGAGCAGTACTTC.

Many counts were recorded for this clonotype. The DNA of the CDR3 is TGTGCCAGCAGCTTAGATGGACGATCGGGGACCCAGTACTTC. It translates to CASSLDGRSGTQYF. This chain connects TRBV7-9 to TRBJ2-5; no clear D. The CDR3 is made up of 14 amino acids. V lost 1 base, J lost 7 bases, and 13 bases lay in between. Per the germline V gene, CDR1 is SEHNR and CDR2 is FQNEAQ (reference sequence). Variable domain in full (rest from reference TRBV7-9 and TRBJ2-5): DTGVSQNPRHKITKRGQNVTFRCDPISEHNRLYWYRQTLGQGPEFLTYFQNEAQLEKSRLLSDRFSAERPKGSFSTLEIQRTEQGDSAMYLCASSLDGRSGTQYFGPGTRLLVL.

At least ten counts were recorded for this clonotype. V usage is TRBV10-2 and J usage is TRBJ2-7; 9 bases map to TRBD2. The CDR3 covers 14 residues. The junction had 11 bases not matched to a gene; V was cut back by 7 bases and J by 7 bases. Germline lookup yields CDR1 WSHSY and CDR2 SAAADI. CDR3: CASKTGLALGEQYF. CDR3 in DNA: TGCGCCAGCAAGACGGGACTAGCCCTGGGGGAGCAGTACTTC.

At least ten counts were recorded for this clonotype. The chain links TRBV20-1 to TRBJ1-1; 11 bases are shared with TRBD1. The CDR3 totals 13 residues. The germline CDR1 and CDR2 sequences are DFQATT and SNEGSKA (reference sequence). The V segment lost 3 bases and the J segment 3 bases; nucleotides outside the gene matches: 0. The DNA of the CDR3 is TGCAGTGCTAGGGGACAGGGGGACACTGAAGCTTTCTTT. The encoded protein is CSARGQGDTEAFF.

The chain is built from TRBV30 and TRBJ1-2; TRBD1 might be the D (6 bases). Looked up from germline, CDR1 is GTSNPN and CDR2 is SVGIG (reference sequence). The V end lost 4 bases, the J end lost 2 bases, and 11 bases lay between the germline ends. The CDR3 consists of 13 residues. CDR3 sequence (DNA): TGTGCCTGGACCCAGGGGCAGAACTATGGCTACACCTTC. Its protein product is CAWTQGQNYGYTF.

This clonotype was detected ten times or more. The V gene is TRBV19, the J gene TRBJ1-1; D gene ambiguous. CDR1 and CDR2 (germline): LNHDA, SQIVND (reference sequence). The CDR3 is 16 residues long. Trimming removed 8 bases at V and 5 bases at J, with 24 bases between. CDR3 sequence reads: CASCPKRNLIGTEAFF. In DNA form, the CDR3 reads TGTGCCAGTTGCCCTAAGAGGAACCTTATTGGTACTGAAGCTTTCTTT.

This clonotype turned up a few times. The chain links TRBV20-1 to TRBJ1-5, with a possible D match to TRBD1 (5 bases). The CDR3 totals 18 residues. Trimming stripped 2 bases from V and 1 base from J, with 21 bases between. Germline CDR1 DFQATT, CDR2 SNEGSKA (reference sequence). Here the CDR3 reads CSARREQGDVLSNQPQHF. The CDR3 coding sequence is TGCAGTGCTAGACGTGAGCAGGGTGATGTCTTAAGCAATCAGCCCCAGCATTTT.

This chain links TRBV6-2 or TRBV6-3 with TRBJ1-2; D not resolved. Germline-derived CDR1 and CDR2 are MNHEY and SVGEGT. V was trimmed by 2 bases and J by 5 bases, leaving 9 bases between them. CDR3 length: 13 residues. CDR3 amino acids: CASSYVTAYGYTF. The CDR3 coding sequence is TGTGCCAGCAGTTACGTAACAGCATATGGCTACACCTTC.

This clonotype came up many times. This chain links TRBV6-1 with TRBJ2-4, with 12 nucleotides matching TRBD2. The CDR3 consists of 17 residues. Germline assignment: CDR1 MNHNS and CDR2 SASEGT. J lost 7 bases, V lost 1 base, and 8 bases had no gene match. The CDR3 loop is CASSEVSSGGVWNIQYF. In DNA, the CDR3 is TGTGCCAGCAGTGAAGTGTCTAGCGGGGGGGTTTGGAACATTCAGTACTTC.

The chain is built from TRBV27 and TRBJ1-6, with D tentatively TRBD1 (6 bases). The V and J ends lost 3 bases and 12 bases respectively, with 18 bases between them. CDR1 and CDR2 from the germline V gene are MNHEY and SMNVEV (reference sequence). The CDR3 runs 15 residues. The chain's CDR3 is CASSFVSGKGGPLHF. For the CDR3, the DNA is TGTGCCAGCAGTTTTGTATCCGGGAAGGGGGGACCCCTCCACTTT.

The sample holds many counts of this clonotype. The CDR3 sequence is CASSVLADYGYTF. As DNA, the CDR3 is TGTGCCAGCAGTGTTCTGGCCGACTATGGCTACACCTTC. The genes are TRBV2 and TRBJ1-2; D remains unclear. Trimming cost V 4 bases and J 3 bases, with 9 bases left between them. The germline CDR1 and CDR2 sequences are SNHLY and FYNNEI. This CDR3 is 13 amino acids long.

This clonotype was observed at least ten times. CDR3 coding DNA: TGTGCCAGCAGTTACTACAGGGGACAGTTGAACACTGAAGCTTTCTTT. Translated: CASSYYRGQLNTEAFF. This chain joins TRBV6-5 and TRBJ1-1; the match to TRBD1 covers 7 bases. The CDR3 sequence is 16 residues long. Germline V gene data show CDR1 as MNHEY and CDR2 as SVGAGI. V trimming: 1 base; J trimming: 0 bases; junction bases outside the gene matches: 5.

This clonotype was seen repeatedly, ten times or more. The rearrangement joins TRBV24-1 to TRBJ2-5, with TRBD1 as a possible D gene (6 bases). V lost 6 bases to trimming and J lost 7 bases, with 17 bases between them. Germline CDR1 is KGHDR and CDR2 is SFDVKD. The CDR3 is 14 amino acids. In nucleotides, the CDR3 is TGTGCCACCAGTACCGGGACACCGGCGGGGACCCAGTACTTC. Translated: CATSTGTPAGTQYF.

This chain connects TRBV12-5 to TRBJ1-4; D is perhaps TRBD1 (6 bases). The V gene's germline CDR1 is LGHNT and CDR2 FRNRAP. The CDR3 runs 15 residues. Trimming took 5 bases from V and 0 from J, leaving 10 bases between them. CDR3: CASGGGGATNEKLFF. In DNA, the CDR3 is TGTGCTAGTGGTGGGGGCGGGGCAACTAATGAAAAACTGTTTTTT.

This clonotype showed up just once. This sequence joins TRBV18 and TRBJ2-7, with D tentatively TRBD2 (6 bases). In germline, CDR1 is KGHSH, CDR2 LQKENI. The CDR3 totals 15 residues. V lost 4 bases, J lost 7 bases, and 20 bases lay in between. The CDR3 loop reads CASSREPGTAGEQYF. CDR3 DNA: TGTGCCAGCTCACGCGAACCCGGGACCGCGGGGGAGCAGTACTTC.

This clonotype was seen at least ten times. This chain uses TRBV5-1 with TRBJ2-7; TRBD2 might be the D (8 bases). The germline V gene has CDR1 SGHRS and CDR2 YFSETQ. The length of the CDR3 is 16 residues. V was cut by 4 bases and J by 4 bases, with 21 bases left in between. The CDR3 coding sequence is TGCGCCAGCAGCCGGGAGGGGGACAGAAGGAGGTACGAGCAGTACTTC. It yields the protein CASSREGDRRRYEQYF.